This TCR beta chain comes out of a study of identical twins. Worth noting for this clonotype: Its antigen is unknown.

Study-level findings and limits: Twins' excess sharing was less marked for out-of-frame beta sequences. Conclusions rested on cross-sectional statistics rather than following the same donors.

Per the germline V gene, CDR1 is MGHRA and CDR2 is YSYEKL. The CDR3 sequence is 16 residues long. Trimming left V 3 bases short and J 2 bases short, with 17 bases between. TCRdb reanalysed the 5' RACE reads using MiXCR and keeps one entry per CDR3 protein. The sample lists roughly 250,000 distinct CDR3 sequences, approximately 7.9% occurring once. These data were also filed under a second study, of yellow fever vaccine responses in identical twins.

The chain uses TRBV4-1 and TRBJ2-7; D gene ambiguous. The receptor was derived from a woman under 30 in good health. The sequenced sample was CD8+ T cells sorted from blood. CDR3 bases: TGCGCCAGCAGCCACGATGTAGGCTCTAGGGCCTACGAGCAGTACTTC. Amino acid sequence: CASSHDVGSRAYEQYF.